The 13 T cell receptor beta chains listed next were all sequenced from one sample in a study of T cell responses to AZD1222 COVID-19 vaccine. The assay was immunoSEQ multiplex PCR, and TCRdb's table has in-frame clones only and misses some. This table holds around 83,000 clones, about 83% found once. Material: peripheral blood, obtained on day 0 of AZD1222 vaccination. The receptors were gathered from an adult in good health.

The CDR3 reads CSVEPSGRTNEQFF. DNA for the CDR3: TGCAGCGTTGAACCTAGCGGGAGGACCAATGAGCAGTTCTTC. This chain joins TRBV29-1 and TRBJ2-1; 11 bases line up with TRBD2. This CDR3 has 14 residues. Germline assignment: CDR1 SQVTM and CDR2 ANQGSEA. With 2 bases clipped from V and 6 bases from J, the junction kept 3 bases outside the gene matches.

This sequence joins TRBV28 and TRBJ1-5; D gene unclear. Trimming left V 5 bases short and J 5 bases short, with 7 bases between. The germline gives CDR1 MDHEN, CDR2 SYDVKM. This CDR3 is built from 12 residues. As DNA, the CDR3 is TGTGCCAGCAGTCTACCCGATCAGCCCCAGCATTTT. It translates to CASSLPDQPQHF.

The CDR3: CASSSDRGSNQPQHF. The CDR3 bases are TGTGCCAGCAGCTCGGACAGGGGAAGCAATCAGCCCCAGCATTTT. The chain recombines TRBV7-9 with TRBJ1-5; 9 nucleotides match TRBD1. Germline lookup yields CDR1 SEHNR and CDR2 FQNEAQ (reference sequence). The V segment lost 4 bases and the J segment 1 base; nucleotides outside the gene matches: 2. The CDR3 runs 15 residues.

This chain joins TRBV10-2 and TRBJ1-5; TRBD1 might be the D (6 bases). The CDR3 has 16 amino acids. Germline V gives CDR1 WSHSY, CDR2 SAAADI. V was shortened by 0 bases and J by 6 bases, with 15 bases between the two germline ends. CDR3 in amino acids: CASSESRGGLSQPQHF. The CDR3 nucleotides are TGCGCCAGCAGTGAGTCGAGGGGGGGGCTGAGTCAGCCCCAGCATTTT.

This rearrangement joins TRBV10-1 to TRBJ2-2; D is ambiguous. The germline gives CDR1 WNHNN, CDR2 SYGVQD (reference sequence). V dropped 0 bases and J dropped 1 base, with 0 bases sitting between them. The CDR3 has 13 residues. In DNA, the CDR3 is TGCGCCAGCAGTGAGTCGAACACCGGGGAGCTGTTTTTT. This encodes CASSESNTGELFF.

The table lists this clone with a count of one. This rearrangement joins TRBV5-5 to TRBJ1-3; D ambiguous. Germline V lookup: CDR1 SGHKS, CDR2 YYEKEE (reference sequence). V was cut by 0 bases and J by 3 bases, with 19 bases left in between. The CDR3 contains 18 residues. Here the CDR3 reads CASSLGVHGGKIGNTIYF. The CDR3 region has the DNA TGTGCCAGCAGCTTGGGGGTCCACGGCGGCAAAATTGGAAACACCATATATTTT.

The chain has TRBV28 and TRBJ2-1; the match to TRBD2 covers 9 bases. The CDR3 is 15 amino acids. Trimming at V came to 6 bases and at J to 5 bases, leaving 8 bases not matched to a gene. Per the germline V gene, CDR1 is MDHEN and CDR2 is SYDVKM. The CDR3 nucleotides read TGTGCCAGCAGACCCCTAGCGGGAACTGACAATGAGCAGTTCTTC. The encoded protein is CASRPLAGTDNEQFF.

The chain joins TRBV5-6 to TRBJ2-1; 8 bases map to TRBD2. The V gene's germline CDR1 is SGHDT and CDR2 YYEEEE. J gave up 7 bases and V 0 bases, and 15 bases lay outside the gene matches. This CDR3 is 18 amino acids long. The CDR3 loop reads CASSLGGLLAVNRNEQFF. The CDR3 region has the DNA TGTGCCAGCAGCTTGGGGGGGCTACTAGCGGTAAACAGAAATGAGCAGTTCTTC.

CDR3 region: CASSQAATKLAREQYF. The CDR3 nucleotides are TGTGCCAGCAGCCAAGCGGCAACGAAGTTGGCGCGGGAGCAGTACTTC. The chain carries TRBV4-2 and TRBJ2-7, with D unclear. Trimming left V 1 base short and J 7 bases short, with 20 bases between. CDR3 length equals 16 residues. Germline V gene data show CDR1 as LGHNA and CDR2 as YNFKEQ.

The chain recombines TRBV27 with TRBJ2-5; D remains unclear. The germline V gene has CDR1 MNHEY and CDR2 SMNVEV (reference sequence). This CDR3 is built from 13 residues. V was shortened by 2 bases and J by 5 bases, with 9 bases between the two germline ends. The CDR3 is CASSLGQPETQYF. CDR3 nucleotide sequence: TGTGCCAGCAGTTTAGGCCAGCCCGAGACCCAGTACTTC.

The V and J genes are TRBV2 and TRBJ1-6; 9 bases align to TRBD1. The V and J ends lost 7 bases and 8 bases, in that order; junction bases with no gene match: 6. This CDR3 region has 14 residues. The V gene's germline CDR1 is SNHLY and CDR2 FYNNEI. The CDR3 DNA sequence: TGTGCCAGCACTATCGACAGGGGGGATTCACCCCTCCACTTT. Residues: CASTIDRGDSPLHF.

The chain is built from TRBV12-3 or TRBV12-4 and TRBJ2-2; 11 bases fit TRBD1. The V gene end was trimmed by 5 bases and the J gene end by 14 bases; junction bases not matched to a gene: 7. This CDR3 region has 13 residues. The CDR3 DNA reads TGTGCCAGCAGTCCGGGGACAGGGGGTTCCCTGTTTTTT. This translates into CASSPGTGGSLFF.

The genes are TRBV6-2 or TRBV6-3 and TRBJ2-3; 13 bases agree with TRBD2. The length of the CDR3 is 19 residues. In germline, CDR1 is MNHEY, CDR2 SVGEGT. Losses at the gene ends were 0 bases for V and 1 base for J; bases not matched to a gene: 7. The CDR3 DNA is TGTGCCAGCAGTTACTCGATTGGACTAGCGGGAGATGGCACAGATACGCAGTATTTT. Translating it yields CASSYSIGLAGDGTDTQYF.